One and the same sample provided the 22 T cell receptor beta chains below, sequenced in a study of cytomegalovirus exposure and HLA in healthy donors. The PCR employed 60 Vbeta primers together with 13 Jbeta primers. Generated by immunoSEQ multiplex PCR, the TCRdb table keeps only in-frame clones and is missing some. The sample yields approximately 130,000 clones, about three quarters seen once. Sequencing used PBMCs. These receptors came from a man aged 25 to 40 in good health and CMV-seronegative.

The V call is TRBV4-2, the J call TRBJ1-2; 8 bases fit TRBD1. Germline V gene sequence: CDR1 LGHNA, CDR2 YNFKEQ. The J segment lost 0 bases and the V segment lost 0 bases, leaving 3 bases of the junction unmatched. The CDR3 has 16 residues. The CDR3 bases are TGTGCCAGCAGCCAAGAAGCGACAGGGGCTAACTATGGCTACACCTTC. The encoded protein is CASSQEATGANYGYTF.

The rearrangement joins TRBV18 to TRBJ2-7; 8 nucleotides line up with TRBD1. There are 14 residues in the CDR3. Germline CDR1 reads KGHSH; CDR2 reads LQKENI. With 5 bases clipped from V and 6 bases from J, the junction kept 9 bases outside the gene matches. CDR3 nucleotide sequence: TGTGCCAGCTCAATCCTGGACAGGGCTCTCGAGCAGTACTTC. This codes for CASSILDRALEQYF.

The chain joins TRBV29-1 to TRBJ1-2; D possibly corresponds to TRBD1 (5 bases). The CDR3 runs 10 residues. The V gene's germline CDR1 is SQVTM and CDR2 ANQGSEA. V dropped 7 bases and J dropped 7 bases, with 10 bases sitting between them. Here the CDR3 DNA reads TGCAGCGGCGGGACTTCTGGCTACACCTTC. Amino acids: CSGGTSGYTF.

This clone was observed a single time. V gene TRBV7-2 combines with J gene TRBJ1-5; D not certain. The germline CDR1 and CDR2 sequences are SGHTA and FQGNSA. Trimming took off 3 bases at V and 7 bases at J, with 16 bases between the two ends. The CDR3 has 15 residues. CDR3 DNA: TGTGCCAGCAGCTTCTCCCAGGACTCTCGGCAGCCCCAGCATTTT. Translation: CASSFSQDSRQPQHF.

This sequence joins TRBV30 and TRBJ2-5, with a weak D call TRBD1 (6 bases). Trimming stripped 2 bases from V and 4 bases from J, with 11 bases between. CDR3 length: 13 residues. CDR1 and CDR2 from the germline V gene are GTSNPN and SVGIG (reference sequence). CDR3 amino acids: CAWSSARGETQYF. In nucleotides, the CDR3 is TGTGCCTGGAGTTCAGCCAGGGGAGAGACCCAGTACTTC.

The rearrangement links TRBV4-1 to TRBJ2-3, with 8 bases lining up with TRBD2. The CDR3 consists of 16 residues. Germline assignment: CDR1 MGHRA and CDR2 YSYEKL. After removal of 1 base from V and 4 bases from J, the junction contained 7 bases not matched to a gene. In DNA, the CDR3 is TGCGCCAGCAGCCAAGTCGGTAGCGGGACTGCAGATACGCAGTATTTT. It yields the protein CASSQVGSGTADTQYF.

The CDR3 sequence: CAWNGVAGAGELFF. The CDR3 DNA reads TGTGCCTGGAACGGGGTAGCGGGAGCCGGGGAGCTGTTTTTT. V gene TRBV30 combines with J gene TRBJ2-2; TRBD2 matches at 9 bases. J was trimmed by 6 bases and V by 4 bases; bases with no gene match: 6. Germline CDR1 is GTSNPN and CDR2 is SVGIG (reference sequence). CDR3 size: 14 residues.

The chain combines TRBV4-3 with TRBJ2-1; 9 bases fit TRBD2. Germline assignment: CDR1 LGHNA and CDR2 YSLEER. The ends lost 1 base at V and 6 bases at J; junction bases unmatched: 7. This CDR3 contains 16 residues. The CDR3 nucleotides read TGCGCCAGCAGCCAAGTAGGTAGCGGGGGCACCAATGAGCAGTTCTTC. Translated: CASSQVGSGGTNEQFF.

The chain employs TRBV5-1 and TRBJ2-3, with a weak D call TRBD2 (5 bases). This CDR3 contains 18 residues. Looked up from germline, CDR1 is SGHRS and CDR2 is YFSETQ. Trimming pared 4 bases from V and 0 bases from J, leaving 21 bases between. The CDR3 region has the DNA TGCGCCAGCAGCCCCAGGTGGGGTCGTGGCGGGAGCACAGATACGCAGTATTTT. Its protein is CASSPRWGRGGSTDTQYF. Full variable domain (outside the CDR3, taken from reference TRBV5-1 and TRBJ2-3): KAGVTQTPRYLIKTRGQQVTLSCSPISGHRSVSWYQQTPGQGLQFLFEYFSETQRNKGNFPGRFSGRQFSNSRSEMNVSTLELGDSALYLCASSPRWGRGGSTDTQYFGPGTRLTVL.

The J gene is TRBJ1-1, the V gene TRBV7-2; TRBD1 matches at 7 bases. Germline V CDR1 and CDR2: SGHTA, FQGNSA. The CDR3 extends over 14 amino acids. V lost 4 bases and J lost 1; bases outside the gene matches: 3. For the CDR3, the DNA is TGTGCCAGCAGCTCCCGGACAGGGAACACTGAAGCTTTCTTT. Translation: CASSSRTGNTEAFF.

A remark on this clone: At one end, the junction sequence differs from germline, possibly due to a read error. V gene TRBV18 combines with J gene TRBJ1-2, with D hard to call. The CDR3 is 14 amino acids. CDR1 is KGHSH, CDR2 LQKENI, per germline. CDR3 DNA sequence: TGTGCCAGCTCGCCACCTGGGCGGGTGTCTGGCTACACCTTC. It specifies CASSPPGRVSGYTF.

The J gene is TRBJ2-7, the V gene TRBV7-6; perhaps TRBD2 as D (5 bases). Deletions cut 0 bases from V and 0 bases from J, with 12 bases between. CDR3 length equals 16 residues. Germline CDR1 reads SGHVS; CDR2 reads FNYEAQ. The CDR3 nucleotides read TGTGCCAGCAGCTTAGCAGAGGGTGGGAGCTCCTACGAGCAGTACTTC. It encodes CASSLAEGGSSYEQYF. The whole variable domain, filled in from reference TRBV7-6 and TRBJ2-7, reads GAGVSQSPRYKVTKRGQDVALRCDPISGHVSLYWYRQALGQGPEFLTYFNYEAQQDKSGLPNDRFSAERPEGSISTLTIQRTEQRDSAMYRCASSLAEGGSSYEQYFGPGTRLTVT.

CDR3 in DNA: TGTGCCAGCAGTGCCCCAGGATACAAGTTAGGGGGCCATGGGGCCCAGCATTTT. Encoded protein: CASSAPGYKLGGHGAQHF. The chain has TRBV28 and TRBJ1-5, with 7 bases fitting TRBD1. CDR1 and CDR2 (germline): MDHEN, SYDVKM. Losses at the gene ends were 5 bases for V and 11 bases for J; bases not matched to a gene: 24. The CDR3 is made up of 18 amino acids.

The chain is built from TRBV5-6 and TRBJ1-2, with D uncertain. The CDR3 contains 15 residues. CDR1 and CDR2 from the germline V gene are SGHDT and YYEEEE. Trimming took 0 bases from V and 5 from J, leaving 14 bases between them. CDR3 in amino acids: CASSLEGRTTYGYTF. DNA of the CDR3: TGTGCCAGCAGCTTGGAAGGCAGGACTACGTATGGCTACACCTTC.

The rearrangement uses TRBV11-1 and TRBJ1-1; D perhaps matches TRBD1 (5 bases). CDR3 length: 15 amino acids. Germline V gives CDR1 SGHAT, CDR2 FQDESV (reference sequence). V gave up 5 bases and J gave up 6 bases, with 19 bases separating them. As DNA, the CDR3 is TGTGCCAGCAGCGACACGGGGGGATCCCAACCTGAAGCTTTCTTT. This translates into CASSDTGGSQPEAFF.

The chain has TRBV27 and TRBJ2-5; 7 positions agree with TRBD2. This CDR3 has 21 residues. Trimming cost V 0 bases and J 2 bases; bases outside gene matches: 21. Germline V gives CDR1 MNHEY, CDR2 SMNVEV (reference sequence). CDR3 protein: CASSLSGRRSWGGGGQETQYF. CDR3 nucleotide sequence: TGTGCCAGCAGTTTATCAGGTCGGAGGTCGTGGGGCGGGGGAGGACAAGAGACCCAGTACTTC.

The chain carries TRBV5-1 and TRBJ1-1, with TRBD1 identical over 7 bases. The CDR3 consists of 14 residues. CDR1 and CDR2 from the germline V gene are SGHRS and YFSETQ. V was clipped by 4 bases and J by 5 bases; unmatched bases: 8. Written as DNA, the CDR3 is TGCGCCAGCAGCAGAGCACAGGGGAGGACTGAAGCTTTCTTT. The encoded protein is CASSRAQGRTEAFF. The full variable domain, its missing parts supplied by reference TRBV5-1 and TRBJ1-1, is KAGVTQTPRYLIKTRGQQVTLSCSPISGHRSVSWYQQTPGQGLQFLFEYFSETQRNKGNFPGRFSGRQFSNSRSEMNVSTLELGDSALYLCASSRAQGRTEAFFGQGTRLTVV.

This chain links TRBV10-3 with TRBJ2-1; 9 bases line up with TRBD1. This CDR3 comprises 15 residues. Trimming at V came to 1 base and at J to 8 bases, leaving 6 bases not matched to a gene. Germline CDR1 ENHRY, CDR2 SYGVKD. The CDR3 region has the DNA TGTGCCATCAGTGAGTTACGGGACAGGGACTATGAGCAGTTCTTC. It translates to CAISELRDRDYEQFF.

V is TRBV11-2 and J is TRBJ2-7; no reliable D call. The germline V gene has CDR1 SGHAT and CDR2 FQNNGV. V shed 5 bases and J shed 1 base, with 9 bases lying between them. The CDR3 totals 13 residues. CDR3 nucleotides: TGTGCCAGCAGCCAATTACTTTCCTACGAGCAGTACTTC. Protein: CASSQLLSYEQYF.

The chain uses TRBV7-2 and TRBJ2-3; 8 positions match TRBD2. There are 17 residues in the CDR3. V lost 1 base and J lost 0; bases outside the gene matches: 6. Germline CDR1 is SGHTA and CDR2 is FQGNSA. The CDR3 loop reads CASSLVGLVKSTDTQYF. The CDR3 DNA sequence: TGTGCCAGCAGCTTAGTGGGACTAGTGAAAAGCACAGATACGCAGTATTTT.

V is TRBV11-2 and J is TRBJ1-1; weak D call: TRBD1 (5 bases). Germline V gene data show CDR1 as SGHAT and CDR2 as FQNNGV. The length of the CDR3 is 13 residues. Trimming took 3 bases from V and 4 from J, leaving 9 bases between them. The CDR3 here is CASSLLQGTEAFF. The CDR3 DNA follows: TGTGCCAGCAGCTTGCTCCAGGGCACTGAAGCTTTCTTT. Drawing the rest from reference TRBV11-2 and TRBJ1-1, the complete variable domain is EAGVAQSPRYKIIEKRQSVAFWCNPISGHATLYWYQQILGQGPKLLIQFQNNGVVDDSQLPKDRFSAERLKGVDSTLKIQPAKLEDSAVYLCASSLLQGTEAFFGQGTRLTVV.

The chain joins TRBV19 to TRBJ2-2, with 11 bases identical to TRBD2. The CDR3 consists of 15 residues. The ends lost 5 bases at V and 8 bases at J; junction bases unmatched: 7. Germline V gives CDR1 LNHDA, CDR2 SQIVND (reference sequence). This CDR3 is CASSGLAGGSGELFF. The CDR3 DNA sequence: TGTGCCAGTAGTGGGCTAGCGGGAGGATCGGGGGAGCTGTTTTTT.